This T cell receptor (beta chain) was obtained from a study of T cells in Graves' hyperthyroidism and ophthalmopathy. Amplification of TCR beta CDR3 regions used RNA as the template. The primer set for the first-round RT-PCR of the TCR CDR3 was HTBI. Each CDR3 protein gets one entry after TCRdb re-called the multiplex PCR reads with MiXCR. The sample records around 500,000 distinct CDR3 sequences, about 14% being singletons. Absent ophthalmopathy progression within 18 months defined stable Graves' hyperthyroidism. Participants, patients aged 18 to 65, had newly diagnosed hyperthyroidism with a duration under 2 months. Researchers barred patients who had uncontrolled infection, other autoimmune disease, pregnancy or lactation. Fresh peripheral blood, approximately 10 ml, yielded the PBMCs. This clonotype showed up many times. This CDR3 is 13 amino acids long. Germline V gene lookup returns CDR1 DFQATT and CDR2 SNEGSKA (reference sequence). The V end was cut by 5 bases, the J end by 3 bases, with 14 bases between.

The material sequenced was blood. The gene calls are TRBV20-1 and TRBJ2-7; tentatively, D is TRBD2 (5 bases). The TCR comes from a woman aged 35 to 49 with Graves' hyperthyroidism. CDR3 in amino acids: CSAYDSLGYEQYF. CDR3 coding DNA: TGCAGTGCTTACGACTCACTAGGCTACGAGCAGTACTTC.